Below, 2 T cell receptor beta chains from the same sample are listed, as sequenced in a study of cytomegalovirus exposure and HLA in healthy donors. 60 Vbeta and 13 Jbeta primers were used in PCR. Only in-frame clones appear in the TCRdb table, and some are missing; sequencing was by immunoSEQ multiplex PCR. The ten top clones account for approximately 2%, within a sample of 100,000 to 150,000 clones. The sequenced sample consisted of PBMCs. These receptors were collected from a man in his forties in good health and CMV-seronegative.

The chain recombines TRBV11-3 with TRBJ2-1; 12 bases map to TRBD2. The V gene's germline CDR1 is SGHNT and CDR2 YENEEA. The CDR3 has 17 amino acids. J lost 6 bases, V lost 5 bases, and 11 bases had no gene match. The CDR3 DNA reads TGTGCCAGCAGCCCCTGGAGACTAGCGGGAGTTTCCAATGAGCAGTTCTTC. This sequence encodes CASSPWRLAGVSNEQFF.

The chain links TRBV10-3 to TRBJ1-2, with D possibly being TRBD1 (5 bases). CDR3 length: 15 residues. Per the germline V gene, CDR1 is ENHRY and CDR2 is SYGVKD. The ends were cut back, 4 bases at V and 1 base at J, with 13 bases in the middle. The CDR3 DNA follows: TGTGCCATCAGTGCCGGAGTGGGGGGTAACTATGGCTACACCTTC. This gives the protein CAISAGVGGNYGYTF.